A single TCR beta chain is shown here with its context. This clone has more than one count but fewer than ten. Its antigen specificity is not known. Base qualities are not provided; no much larger clone lies one nucleotide away. Each donor gave one peripheral blood draw, averaging approximately 0.12 L, which was collected into heparinised tubes. Naive, central memory, regulatory and stem cell-like memory CD4+ T cells were sorted on a BD FACSAria II using a panel including CD45RO, CCR7, CD25, CD127, CD95 and CD27. A purity above 95% was achieved for all sorted populations. PBMCs were isolated right away by Lymphoprep density gradient centrifugation and were stained directly, without culture. So that batch effects would be minimized, each experiment stained and sorted samples in pairs, pairing one healthy donor with one patient. The entire isolated RNA was reverse transcribed using the High Capacity cDNA Reverse Transcription Kit, and thus expressed TCRB transcripts were sequenced. Naive, central memory and regulatory T cell samples underwent deep immunoSEQ sequencing, averaging about 3.57 million total reads per sample. After sorted cells were lysed in RLT buffer, RNA was extracted with DNase-treated RNeasy Micro or Mini kits, with the choice depending on cell number. To prevent cross-contamination, every cell subset was processed on its own, while patient and healthy donor samples were processed together. TCRB sequences were amplified from cDNA with the immunoSEQ multiplex PCR, producing 87-bp fragments spanning the CDR3 region. Sequencing of the amplicons was performed on the Illumina HiSeq platform. Under the source paper's analysis protocol: PCR bias was computationally corrected using synthetic template baselines, reads within Hamming distance 2 were collapsed, and singletons that could not be merged were discarded. Reads were aligned to IMGT to assign V, D and J genes, CDR3 length, and insertions or deletions at six rearrangement sites. Within each subset, clonotype counts were normalized to sorted cell number, after which true diversity and Gini coefficients were computed with the tcR R package. The overlap coefficient, calculated on TCRB nucleotide sequences, was used to measure repertoire sharing. This is the immuneACCESS table as TCRdb keeps it, with only in-frame sequences that have V and J called. A part of the clones is gone; compared with another copy, unresolved V genes explain less than half, and the rest is unexplained. That table supplies the V and J calls and clone size; D and trimming were determined from the DNA. Within this sample are some 370,000 clones, with 8.5% to 10% of them counted one time only. Roughly 0.6% of the sample comes from the top ten.

The data belong to a study of beta chain features in type 1 diabetes (dated by TCRdb to 2017 to 2018). In the study overall: Mean age, gender distribution, total cell number and subset yield were not different between patients and healthy donors. A total of 85 million to 140 million sorted cells were examined across all samples, and a strong correlation was observed between cell number per subset and RNA yield. In the study, TCRB repertoires of sorted circulating CD4+ T cell subsets from recently diagnosed type 1 diabetes patients were compared with those of matched healthy donors. Naive and central memory subsets were obtained from all 30 or so donors, but regulatory and stem cell-like memory subsets were isolated from only 8 patients and roughly eight healthy donors.

Taken from the germline V gene (reference sequence), the CDR1 and CDR2 loops are SEHNR and FQNEAQ. Relative to germline, V is missing 3 bases and J is missing 3 bases, with 3 bases of the junction outside any gene match. The CDR3 runs 14 residues from the cysteine to the phenylalanine. The read is trimmed to its CDR3 DNA, 42 bases read in frame from base 1. Paper-wide results and their limitations: Fewer insertions and more nucleotide deletions at VDJ recombination sites were observed in patients with type 1 diabetes, implying thymic rearrangement abnormalities. PCR might favor shorter templates, but patient and control samples were amplified and corrected together, so any skew would affect both groups equally. In all four CD4+ subsets, TCRB CDR3 length was moderately but significantly shorter in type 1 diabetes patients. Naive, central memory and regulatory TCRB repertoires appeared more similar among patients than among healthy donors. Because the HLA sub-analyses included only small numbers of individuals, any influence of HLA type on TCRB rearrangement was left unresolved. Because cDNA was sequenced instead of genomic DNA, highly expressing activated cells could be over-represented, though the groups showed no difference in activation or CD3 levels.

The clonotype comes from a man between 25 and 39 years old with type 1 diabetes. This chain is built from TRBV7-9 and TRBJ2-7; 9 of the junction bases match TRBD1. Sequencing used central memory CD4+ T cells from blood. The CDR3 amino acid sequence is: CASSLLTGGYEQYF. The nucleotide sequence is TGTGCCAGCAGCTTGTTGACAGGGGGCTACGAGCAGTACTTC.